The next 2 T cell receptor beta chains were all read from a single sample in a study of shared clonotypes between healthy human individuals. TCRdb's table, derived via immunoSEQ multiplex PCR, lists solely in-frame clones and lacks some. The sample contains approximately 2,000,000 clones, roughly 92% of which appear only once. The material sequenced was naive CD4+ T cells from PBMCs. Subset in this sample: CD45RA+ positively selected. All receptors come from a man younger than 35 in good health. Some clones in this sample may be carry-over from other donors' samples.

The CDR3: CASSPVQARTEAFF. For the CDR3, the DNA is TGTGCCAGTAGTCCGGTCCAGGCACGAACTGAAGCTTTCTTT. V gene TRBV19 combines with J gene TRBJ1-1; D is undetermined. The CDR3 has 14 residues. The germline V and J ends were trimmed by 5 bases and 5 bases, with 15 bases remaining between them. CDR1 is LNHDA and CDR2 is SQIVND in the germline V gene (reference sequence).

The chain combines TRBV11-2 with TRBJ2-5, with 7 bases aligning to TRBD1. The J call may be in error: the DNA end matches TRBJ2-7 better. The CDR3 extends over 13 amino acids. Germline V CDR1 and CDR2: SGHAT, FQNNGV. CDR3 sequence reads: CASSTEAGGEQYF. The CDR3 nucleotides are TGTGCCAGCAGCACCGAGGCAGGGGGCGAGCAGTACTTC.